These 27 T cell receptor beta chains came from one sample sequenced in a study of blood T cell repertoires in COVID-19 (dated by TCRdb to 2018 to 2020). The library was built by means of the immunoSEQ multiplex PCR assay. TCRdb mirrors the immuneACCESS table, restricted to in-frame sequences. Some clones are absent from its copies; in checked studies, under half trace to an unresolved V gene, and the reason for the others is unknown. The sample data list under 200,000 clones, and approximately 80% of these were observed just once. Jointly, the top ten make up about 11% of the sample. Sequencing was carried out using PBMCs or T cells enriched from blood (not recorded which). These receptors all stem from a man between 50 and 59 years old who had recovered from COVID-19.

The CDR3 DNA sequence: TGTGCCAGTAGGCTAGCTCCCGGGGAGCTGTTTTTT. Translation gives CASRLAPGELFF. The rearrangement uses TRBV19 and TRBJ2-2, with D possibly being TRBD2 (5 bases). Looked up from germline, CDR1 is LNHDA and CDR2 is SQIVND (reference sequence). This CDR3 comprises 12 residues. Between the trimmed V and J ends, which lost 6 bases and 6 bases, there was a span of 8 bases. Filled out from reference TRBV19 and TRBJ2-2, the complete variable domain reads DGGITQSPKYLFRKEGQNVTLSCEQNLNHDAMYWYRQDPGQGLRLIYYSQIVNDFQKGDIAEGYSVSREKKESFPLTVTSAQKNPTAFYLCASRLAPGELFFGEGSRLTVL.

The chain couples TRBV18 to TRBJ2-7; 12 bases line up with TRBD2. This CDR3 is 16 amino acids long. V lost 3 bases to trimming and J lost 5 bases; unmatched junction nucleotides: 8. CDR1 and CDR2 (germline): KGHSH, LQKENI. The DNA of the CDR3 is TGTGCCAGCTCACCCCTTGCTAGCGGGAGGGTCGACGAGCAGTACTTC. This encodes CASSPLASGRVDEQYF.

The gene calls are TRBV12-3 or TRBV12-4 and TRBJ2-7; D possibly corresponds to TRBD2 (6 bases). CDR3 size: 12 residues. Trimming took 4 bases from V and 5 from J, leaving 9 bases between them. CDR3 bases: TGTGCCAGCAGTTCGGACTATAACGAGCAGTACTTC. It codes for CASSSDYNEQYF.

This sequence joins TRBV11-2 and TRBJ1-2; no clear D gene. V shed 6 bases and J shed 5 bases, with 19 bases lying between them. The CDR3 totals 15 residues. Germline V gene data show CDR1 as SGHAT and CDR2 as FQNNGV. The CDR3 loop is CASSPISGSTYGYTF. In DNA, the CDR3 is TGTGCCAGCAGTCCCATCTCCGGCTCGACTTATGGCTACACCTTC.

The CDR3 loop reads CASSKRASGRAGSHEQYF. The CDR3 DNA reads as TGTGCCAGCAGTAAAAGGGCTAGCGGGAGGGCCGGTAGTCACGAGCAGTACTTC. This chain joins TRBV27 and TRBJ2-7; 12 bases fit TRBD2. Trimming at V came to 5 bases and at J to 5 bases, leaving 16 bases not matched to a gene. CDR1 is MNHEY and CDR2 is SMNVEV in the germline V gene (reference sequence). This CDR3 comprises 18 residues.

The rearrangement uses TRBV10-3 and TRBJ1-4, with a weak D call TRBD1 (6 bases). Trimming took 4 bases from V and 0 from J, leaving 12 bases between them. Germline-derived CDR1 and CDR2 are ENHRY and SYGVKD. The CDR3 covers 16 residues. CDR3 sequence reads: CAISGAGETTNEKLFF. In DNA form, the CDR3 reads TGTGCCATCAGTGGTGCAGGGGAGACAACTAATGAAAAACTGTTTTTT.

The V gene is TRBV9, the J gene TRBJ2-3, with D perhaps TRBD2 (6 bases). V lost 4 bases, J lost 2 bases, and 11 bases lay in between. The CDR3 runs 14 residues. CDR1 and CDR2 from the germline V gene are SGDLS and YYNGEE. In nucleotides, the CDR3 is TGTGCCAGCAGCAGACTAGGCTCCACAGATACGCAGTATTTT. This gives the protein CASSRLGSTDTQYF.

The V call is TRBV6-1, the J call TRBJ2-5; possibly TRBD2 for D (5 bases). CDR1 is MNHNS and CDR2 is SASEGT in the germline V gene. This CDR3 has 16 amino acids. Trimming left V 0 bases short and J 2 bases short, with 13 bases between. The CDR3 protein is CASSEASGGGQETQYF. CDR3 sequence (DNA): TGTGCCAGCAGTGAAGCGAGTGGTGGAGGTCAAGAGACCCAGTACTTC.

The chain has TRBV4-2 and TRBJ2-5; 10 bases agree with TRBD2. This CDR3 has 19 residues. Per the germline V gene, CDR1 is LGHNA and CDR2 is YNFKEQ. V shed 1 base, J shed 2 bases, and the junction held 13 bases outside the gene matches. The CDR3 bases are TGTGCCAGCAGCCAAGTGGGGTCAGCGGGAGGGCCGGTACAAGAGACCCAGTACTTC. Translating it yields CASSQVGSAGGPVQETQYF.

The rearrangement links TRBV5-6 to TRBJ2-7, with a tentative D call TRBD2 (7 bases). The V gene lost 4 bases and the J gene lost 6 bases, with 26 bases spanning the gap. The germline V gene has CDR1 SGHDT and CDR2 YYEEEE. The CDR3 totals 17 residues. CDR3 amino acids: CASSPPGRGASGGEQYF. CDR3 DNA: TGTGCCAGCAGCCCTCCGGGCCGGGGGGCCAGTGGAGGCGAGCAGTACTTC.

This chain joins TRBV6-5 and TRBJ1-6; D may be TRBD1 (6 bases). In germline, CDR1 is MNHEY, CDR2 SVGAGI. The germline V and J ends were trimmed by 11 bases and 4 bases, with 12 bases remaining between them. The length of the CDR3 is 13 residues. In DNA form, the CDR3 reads TGTGCCGTTTCGGACAGATATAATTCACCCCTCCACTTT. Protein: CAVSDRYNSPLHF.

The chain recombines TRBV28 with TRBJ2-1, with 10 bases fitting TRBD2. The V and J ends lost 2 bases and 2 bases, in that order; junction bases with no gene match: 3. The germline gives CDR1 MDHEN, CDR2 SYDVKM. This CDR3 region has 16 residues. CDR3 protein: CASSLASGSPYNEQFF. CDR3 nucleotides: TGTGCCAGCAGTTTAGCTAGCGGGAGTCCCTACAATGAGCAGTTCTTC.

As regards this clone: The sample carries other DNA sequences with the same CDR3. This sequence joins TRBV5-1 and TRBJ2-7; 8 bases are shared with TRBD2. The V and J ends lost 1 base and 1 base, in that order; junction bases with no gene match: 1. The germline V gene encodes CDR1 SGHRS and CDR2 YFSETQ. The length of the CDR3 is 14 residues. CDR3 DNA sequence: TGCGCCAGCAGCTTGTCGGGGGGGTCCTACGAGCAGTACTTC. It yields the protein CASSLSGGSYEQYF.

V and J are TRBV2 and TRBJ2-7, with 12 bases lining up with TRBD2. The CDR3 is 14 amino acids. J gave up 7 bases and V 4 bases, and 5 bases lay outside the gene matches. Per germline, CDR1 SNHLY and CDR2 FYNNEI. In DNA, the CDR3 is TGTGCCAGCAGTGGACTAGCGGGAGCCCGAGAGCAGTACTTC. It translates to CASSGLAGAREQYF.

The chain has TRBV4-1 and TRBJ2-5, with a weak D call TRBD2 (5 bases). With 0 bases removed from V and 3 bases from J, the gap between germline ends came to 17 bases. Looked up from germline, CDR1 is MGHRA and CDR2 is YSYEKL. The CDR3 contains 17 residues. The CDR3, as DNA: TGCGCCAGCAGCCAAGAAATTGGGCTTTGGGAGAAAGAGACCCAGTACTTC. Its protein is CASSQEIGLWEKETQYF.

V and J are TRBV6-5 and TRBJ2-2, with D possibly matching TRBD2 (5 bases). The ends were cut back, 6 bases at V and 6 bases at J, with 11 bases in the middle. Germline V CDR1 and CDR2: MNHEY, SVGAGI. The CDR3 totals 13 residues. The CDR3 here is CASRLWTAGELFF. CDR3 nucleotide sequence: TGTGCCAGCAGGTTGTGGACTGCCGGGGAGCTGTTTTTT.

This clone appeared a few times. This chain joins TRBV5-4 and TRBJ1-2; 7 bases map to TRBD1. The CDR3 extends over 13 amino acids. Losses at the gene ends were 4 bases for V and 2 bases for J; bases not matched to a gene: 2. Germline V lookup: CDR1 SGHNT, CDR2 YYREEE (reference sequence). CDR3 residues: CASSAGQNYGYTF. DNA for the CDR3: TGTGCCAGCAGCGCGGGACAGAACTATGGCTACACCTTC.

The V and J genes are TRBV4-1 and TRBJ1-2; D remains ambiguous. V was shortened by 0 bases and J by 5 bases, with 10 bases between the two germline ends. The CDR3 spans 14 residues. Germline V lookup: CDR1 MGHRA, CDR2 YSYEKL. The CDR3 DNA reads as TGCGCCAGCAGCCAAGAGGGAGACGCGTATGGCTACACCTTC. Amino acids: CASSQEGDAYGYTF.

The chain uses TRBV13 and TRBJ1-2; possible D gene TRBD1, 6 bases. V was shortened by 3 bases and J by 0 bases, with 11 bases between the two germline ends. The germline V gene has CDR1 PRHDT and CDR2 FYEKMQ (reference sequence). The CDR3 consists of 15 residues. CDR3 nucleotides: TGTGCCAGCAGCTTTAACAGGGCCTCTAACTATGGCTACACCTTC. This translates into CASSFNRASNYGYTF.

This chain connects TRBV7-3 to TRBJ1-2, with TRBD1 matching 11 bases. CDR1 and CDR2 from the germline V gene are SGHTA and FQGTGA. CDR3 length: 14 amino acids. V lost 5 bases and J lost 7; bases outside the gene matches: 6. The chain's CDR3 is CASSPGTGGSGYTF. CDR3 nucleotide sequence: TGTGCCAGCAGCCCCGGGACAGGGGGAAGTGGCTACACCTTC.

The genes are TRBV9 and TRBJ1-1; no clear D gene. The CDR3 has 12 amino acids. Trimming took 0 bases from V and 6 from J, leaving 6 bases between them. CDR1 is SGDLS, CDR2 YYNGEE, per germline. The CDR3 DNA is TGTGCCAGCAGCGTAGACGGGGCTGAAGCTTTCTTT. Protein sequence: CASSVDGAEAFF.

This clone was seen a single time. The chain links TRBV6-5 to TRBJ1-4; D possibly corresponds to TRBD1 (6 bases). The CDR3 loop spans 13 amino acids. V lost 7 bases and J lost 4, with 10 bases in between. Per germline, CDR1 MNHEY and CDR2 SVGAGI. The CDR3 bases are TGTGCCAGCATTGGCAGGGGTAATGAAAAACTGTTTTTT. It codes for CASIGRGNEKLFF.

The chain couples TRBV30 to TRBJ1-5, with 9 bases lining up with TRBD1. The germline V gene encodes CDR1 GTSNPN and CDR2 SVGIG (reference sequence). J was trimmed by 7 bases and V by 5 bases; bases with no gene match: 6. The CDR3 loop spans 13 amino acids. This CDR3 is CAWGTGNGQPQHF. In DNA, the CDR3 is TGTGCCTGGGGGACAGGGAATGGGCAGCCCCAGCATTTT.

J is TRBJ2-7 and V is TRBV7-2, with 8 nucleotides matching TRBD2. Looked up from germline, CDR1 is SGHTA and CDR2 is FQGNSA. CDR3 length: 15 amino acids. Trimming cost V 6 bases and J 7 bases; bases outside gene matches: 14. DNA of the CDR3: TGTGCCAGCAGTCTAACTAGCGGACATACGAGGGAGCAGTACTTC. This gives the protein CASSLTSGHTREQYF. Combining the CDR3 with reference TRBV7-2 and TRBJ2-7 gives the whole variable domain GAGVSQSPSNKVTEKGKDVELRCDPISGHTALYWYRQSLGQGLEFLIYFQGNSAPDKSGLPSDRFSAERTGGSVSTLTIQRTQQEDSAVYLCASSLTSGHTREQYFGPGTRLTVT.

CDR3 coding DNA: TGTGCCAGCAGCACCGGGACAGTCTCCTACGAGCAGTACTTC. Translation: CASSTGTVSYEQYF. The gene calls are TRBV2 and TRBJ2-7; TRBD1 aligns across 7 bases. V was pared by 6 bases and J by 0 bases, with 5 bases of the junction left unmatched. Germline V lookup: CDR1 SNHLY, CDR2 FYNNEI. This CDR3 is built from 14 residues.

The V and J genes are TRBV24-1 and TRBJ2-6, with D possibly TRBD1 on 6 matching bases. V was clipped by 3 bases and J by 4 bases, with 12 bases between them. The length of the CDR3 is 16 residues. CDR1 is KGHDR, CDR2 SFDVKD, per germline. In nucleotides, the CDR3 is TGTGCCACCAGTGATCCGACAGGAAAGGGGGCCAACGTCCTGACTTTC. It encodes CATSDPTGKGANVLTF.

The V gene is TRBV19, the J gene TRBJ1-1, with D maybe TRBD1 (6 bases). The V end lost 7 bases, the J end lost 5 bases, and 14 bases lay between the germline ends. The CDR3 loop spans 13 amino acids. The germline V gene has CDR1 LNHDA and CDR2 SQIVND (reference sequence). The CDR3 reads CASKYVGGTEAFF. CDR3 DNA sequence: TGTGCCAGTAAATACGTAGGGGGAACTGAAGCTTTCTTT.